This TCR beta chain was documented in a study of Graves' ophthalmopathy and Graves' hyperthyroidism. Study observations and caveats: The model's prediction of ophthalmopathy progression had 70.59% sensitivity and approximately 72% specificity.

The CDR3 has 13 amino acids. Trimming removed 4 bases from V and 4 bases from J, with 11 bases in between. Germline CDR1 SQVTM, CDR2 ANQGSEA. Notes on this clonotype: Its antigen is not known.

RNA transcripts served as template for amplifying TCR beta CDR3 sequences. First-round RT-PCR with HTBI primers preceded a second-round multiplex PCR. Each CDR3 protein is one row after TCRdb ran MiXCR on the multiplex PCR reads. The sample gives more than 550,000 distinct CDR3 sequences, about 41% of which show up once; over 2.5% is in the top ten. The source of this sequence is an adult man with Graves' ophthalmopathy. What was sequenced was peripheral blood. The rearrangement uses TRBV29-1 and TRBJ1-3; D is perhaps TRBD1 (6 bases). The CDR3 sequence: CSVGSTGGNTIYF. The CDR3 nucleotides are TGCAGCGTTGGAAGTACAGGGGGAAACACCATATATTTT.